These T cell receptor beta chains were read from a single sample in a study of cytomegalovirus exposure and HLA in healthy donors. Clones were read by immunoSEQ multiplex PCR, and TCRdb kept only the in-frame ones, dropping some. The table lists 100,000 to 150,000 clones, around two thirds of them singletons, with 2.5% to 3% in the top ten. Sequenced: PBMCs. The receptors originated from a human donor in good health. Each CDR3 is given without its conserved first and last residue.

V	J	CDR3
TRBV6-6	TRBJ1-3	ASSFKGHLTGNTIY
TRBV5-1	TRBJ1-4	ASSPGTTGREKLF
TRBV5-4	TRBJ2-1	ASSSSGGNEQF
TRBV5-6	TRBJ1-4	ASSKSPGQGEEKLF
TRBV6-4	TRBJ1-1	ASSEVRGTEAF
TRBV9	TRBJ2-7	ASSVRAGPSYEQY
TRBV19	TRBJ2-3	ASSPVVGLGAGTQY
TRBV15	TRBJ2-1	ATSRANEQGQISYNEQF
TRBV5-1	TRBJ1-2	ASSLAGGSYT
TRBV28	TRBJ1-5	ASRSRDRGLVGNQPQH
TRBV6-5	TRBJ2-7	ASRTAIREPHEQY
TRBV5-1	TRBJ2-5	ASSLGASGLKETQY
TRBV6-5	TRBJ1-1	ASSYWQGNTEAF
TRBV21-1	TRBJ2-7	ASNLPGQDDYEQY
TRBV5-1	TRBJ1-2	ASGSGGYYGYT
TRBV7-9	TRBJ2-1	ASSRRTESSYNEQF
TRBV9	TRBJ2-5	ASSVGAPTGTRQETQY
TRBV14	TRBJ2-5	ASSLRGGWGSETQY
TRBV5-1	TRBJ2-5	ASSGGTGETQY
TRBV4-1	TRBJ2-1	ASSPVAGNQF
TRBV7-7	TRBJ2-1	ASSSLAGAGNEQF
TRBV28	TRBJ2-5	ASSTFQETQY
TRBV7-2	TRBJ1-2	ASSFGQGAGGYT
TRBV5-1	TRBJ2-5	ASRKGVTQETQY
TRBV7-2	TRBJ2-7	ASSLEKTRVYEQY
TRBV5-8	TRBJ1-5	ASSGGTQINQPQH
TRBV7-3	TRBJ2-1	ASSLTSTTEQF
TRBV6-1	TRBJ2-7	ASTGTSYEQY
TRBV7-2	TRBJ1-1	ASSLATREAF
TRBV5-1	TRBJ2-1	ASSSPGTVINEQF
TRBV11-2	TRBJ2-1	ASSPEGLYNEQF
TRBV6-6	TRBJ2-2	ASSPHRGRDTGEPF
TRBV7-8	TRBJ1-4	ASSFTGAKFEKLF
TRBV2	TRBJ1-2	ASGRGGVYGYT
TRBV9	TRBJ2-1	ASSVTGYNEQF
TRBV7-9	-	ASSHNLDKGDEQY
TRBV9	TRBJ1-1	ASSTDSFGEAF
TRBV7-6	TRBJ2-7	ASSLASGSSYEQY
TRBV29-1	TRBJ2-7	SAALGTGGYEQY
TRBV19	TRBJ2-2	ASSIGQNTGELF
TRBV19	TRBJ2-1	ASSFGGRASYNEQF
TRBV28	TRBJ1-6	ASSAPGQGTPLH
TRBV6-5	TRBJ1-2	ASSLTGERYGYT
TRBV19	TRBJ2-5	ASSPGGQPDRTQY
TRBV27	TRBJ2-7	ASSFGGGYEQY
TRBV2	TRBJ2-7	ASSGTGSASYEQY
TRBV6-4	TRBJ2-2	ASSASGRTNTGELF
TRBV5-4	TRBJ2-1	ASSWLVAPSYNEQF
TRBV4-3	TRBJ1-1	ASSQEQAGEAF
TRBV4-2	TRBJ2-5	ASSRGTSGGGGPQETQY